This TCR beta chain was profiled in a study of cytomegalovirus exposure and HLA in healthy donors. PCR amplification relied on 60 Vbeta primers (plus 13 Jbeta primers). Assay used: immunoSEQ multiplex PCR; TCRdb lists only in-frame clones, some missing. This sample has about 50,000 clones, with roughly four fifths found just once. Germline CDR1 SEHNR, CDR2 FQNEAQ (reference sequence). The CDR3 loop spans 13 amino acids. V was cut by 4 bases and J by 3 bases, with 10 bases left in between. Specimen: PBMCs. The sequence came from a boy younger than 18 in good health and CMV-seropositive. The chain recombines TRBV7-9 with TRBJ2-7, with D unresolved. For the CDR3, the DNA is TGTGCCAGCAGCTCCTACAGCAGCTACGAGCAGTACTTC. Protein sequence: CASSSYSSYEQYF.